Listed here are 29 T cell receptor beta chains from one sample, sequenced in a study of OX40 agonist ivuxolimab in advanced cancers. Profiled with immunoSEQ multiplex PCR; TCRdb holds only in-frame clones, not every one. The table lists about 110,000 clones, 90% of them singletons. The sequencing used CD4+ or CD8+ T cells sorted from blood, collected in a trial of the OX40 agonist ivuxolimab. Source of these receptors: an adult with an advanced solid tumor such as melanoma, head and neck, liver or kidney cancer.

The CDR3 nucleotides are TGTGCCAGCAGCCCTCGTATGAACACCGGGGAGCTGTTTTTT. This encodes CASSPRMNTGELFF. The rearrangement uses TRBV7-8 and TRBJ2-2, with D uncertain. V shed 5 bases and J shed 1 base, with 8 bases lying between them. This CDR3 has 14 amino acids. Germline V gives CDR1 SGHVS, CDR2 FQNEAQ.

The chain joins TRBV28 to TRBJ1-5; no clear D. Trimming left V 5 bases short and J 5 bases short, with 16 bases between. This CDR3 contains 15 residues. CDR1 MDHEN and CDR2 SYDVKM come from the germline V gene. CDR3 in DNA: TGTGCCAGCAGTCTCTTCCAAGACTCCGATCAGCCCCAGCATTTT. Translation gives CASSLFQDSDQPQHF.

Comments on this clone: At one boundary the junction diverges from the germline segment, which might be a read error. The V call is TRBV18, the J call TRBJ2-2; unclear D gene. The CDR3 runs 13 residues. CDR1 KGHSH and CDR2 LQKENI come from the germline V gene. The CDR3 bases are TGTGCCAGCTCGCGTTCGAATACCGGGGAGCTGTTTTTT. Translating gives CASSRSNTGELFF.

This clone was detected once. The gene calls are TRBV6-6 and TRBJ2-2; possibly TRBD1 or TRBD2 for D (5 bases each). Between the trimmed V and J ends, which lost 11 bases and 6 bases, there was a span of 16 bases. The germline gives CDR1 MNHNY, CDR2 SVGAGI (reference sequence). The CDR3 is 13 residues long. CDR3 DNA sequence: TGTGCCGGACACTCGCGAGGGGCCGGGGAGCTGTTTTTT. Its protein is CAGHSRGAGELFF.

This clone was picked up a small number of times. This chain connects TRBV5-1 to TRBJ1-6; 12 bases are shared with TRBD1. Losses at the gene ends were 5 bases for V and 7 bases for J; bases not matched to a gene: 7. This CDR3 is 16 amino acids long. The V gene's germline CDR1 is SGHRS and CDR2 YFSETQ. Written as DNA, the CDR3 is TGCGCCAGCAGGGACGGGACAGGGGGCCCCAATTCACCCCTCCACTTT. Protein sequence: CASRDGTGGPNSPLHF. The whole variable domain, filled in from reference TRBV5-1 and TRBJ1-6, reads KAGVTQTPRYLIKTRGQQVTLSCSPISGHRSVSWYQQTPGQGLQFLFEYFSETQRNKGNFPGRFSGRQFSNSRSEMNVSTLELGDSALYLCASRDGTGGPNSPLHFGNGTRLTVT.

The chain has TRBV6-5 and TRBJ2-3; 9 bases agree with TRBD1. V was pared by 4 bases and J by 1 base, with 6 bases of the junction left unmatched. CDR1 is MNHEY, CDR2 SVGAGI, per germline. CDR3 length equals 16 residues. The CDR3 is CASSSGQGPGTDTQYF. CDR3 coding DNA: TGTGCCAGCAGTTCCGGACAGGGGCCCGGCACAGATACGCAGTATTTT.

The J gene is TRBJ2-7, the V gene TRBV7-9; TRBD1 aligns across 9 bases. Germline CDR1 reads SEHNR; CDR2 reads FQNEAQ (reference sequence). The CDR3 extends over 17 amino acids. The J segment lost 5 bases and the V segment lost 1 base, leaving 12 bases of the junction unmatched. The CDR3 reads CASSLELAGTGLNEQYF. CDR3 nucleotide sequence: TGTGCCAGCAGCTTAGAGCTGGCTGGGACAGGGCTCAACGAGCAGTACTTC. The complete variable domain, with remaining parts taken from reference TRBV7-9 and TRBJ2-7, reads DTGVSQNPRHKITKRGQNVTFRCDPISEHNRLYWYRQTLGQGPEFLTYFQNEAQLEKSRLLSDRFSAERPKGSFSTLEIQRTEQGDSAMYLCASSLELAGTGLNEQYFGPGTRLTVT.

This chain uses TRBV10-2 with TRBJ1-6; the match to TRBD1 covers 7 bases. Per the germline V gene, CDR1 is WSHSY and CDR2 is SAAADI. Unmatched junction bases numbered 13, after V lost 2 bases and J lost 9 bases. CDR3 length: 17 residues. CDR3 sequence (DNA): TGCGCCAGCAGTGAGGGGGAGACAGGGTTCAGATTTTCACCCCTCCACTTT. This gives the protein CASSEGETGFRFSPLHF.

Written as DNA, the CDR3 is TGTGCCAGCAGTTACTCAGGGGGCGCGACAGATACGCAGTATTTT. Its translation is CASSYSGGATDTQYF. The J gene is TRBJ2-3, the V gene TRBV6-5, with 7 bases aligning to TRBD1. The V and J ends lost 0 bases and 3 bases, in that order; junction bases with no gene match: 3. Germline-derived CDR1 and CDR2 are MNHEY and SVGAGI. The CDR3 runs to 15 residues.

This rearrangement joins TRBV6-1 to TRBJ1-5, with D maybe TRBD1 (5 bases). The CDR3 totals 18 residues. Between the trimmed V and J ends, which lost 2 bases and 2 bases, there was a span of 19 bases. Germline CDR1 MNHNS, CDR2 SASEGT. This CDR3 reads CASSENFRAGRGNQPQHF. Here the CDR3 DNA reads TGTGCCAGCAGTGAAAACTTTAGAGCAGGGAGGGGCAATCAGCCCCAGCATTTT.

The CDR3 DNA is TGTGCCAGCAGCCCCGCTCGACAGGGGAGTAACGAGCAGTACTTC. Its translation: CASSPARQGSNEQYF. This chain links TRBV7-8 with TRBJ2-7; TRBD1 matches at 8 bases. Germline V gene lookup returns CDR1 SGHVS and CDR2 FQNEAQ. V shed 5 bases, J shed 5 bases, and the junction held 11 bases outside the gene matches. The CDR3 consists of 15 residues.

The rearrangement links TRBV7-9 to TRBJ2-3; 9 bases fit TRBD1. This CDR3 is 15 amino acids long. Trimming took 5 bases from V and 6 from J; bases not matched to a gene: 9. Germline V gives CDR1 SEHNR, CDR2 FQNEAQ (reference sequence). Here the CDR3 reads CASSPSGTGRDTQYF. The CDR3 coding sequence is TGTGCCAGCAGCCCAAGTGGGACAGGGCGGGATACGCAGTATTTT.

Worth noting for this clone: One junction end disagrees with the germline gene, perhaps due to a read error. V is TRBV11-2 and J is TRBJ1-4, with no clear D. Germline lookup yields CDR1 SGHAT and CDR2 FQNNGV. The CDR3 sequence is 13 residues long. The CDR3 sequence: CASSLGAAEKLLF. Written as DNA, the CDR3 is TGTGCCAGCAGCTTAGGGGCGGCTGAAAAACTGCTTTTT. The whole variable domain, filled in from reference TRBV11-2 and TRBJ1-4, reads EAGVAQSPRYKIIEKRQSVAFWCNPISGHATLYWYQQILGQGPKLLIQFQNNGVVDDSQLPKDRFSAERLKGVDSTLKIQPAKLEDSAVYLCASSLGAAEKLLFGSGTQLSVL.

This clone was picked up a small number of times. V is TRBV18 and J is TRBJ2-7; 10 bases align to TRBD1. The CDR3 spans 14 residues. Germline V lookup: CDR1 KGHSH, CDR2 LQKENI. Germline trimming cut 3 bases from V and 6 bases from J; bases unmatched to any gene: 5. The CDR3 region is CASSPGTGAREQYF. In DNA, the CDR3 is TGTGCCAGCTCACCCGGGACAGGGGCCCGCGAGCAGTACTTC.

The chain uses TRBV5-4 and TRBJ2-7, with 7 bases matching TRBD1. Trimming at V came to 0 bases and at J to 2 bases, leaving 5 bases not matched to a gene. The CDR3 consists of 15 residues. From germline, CDR1 is SGHNT and CDR2 YYREEE (reference sequence). CDR3 sequence reads: CASSLGDRAPYEQYF. CDR3 DNA sequence: TGTGCCAGCAGCTTGGGCGACAGGGCCCCCTACGAGCAGTACTTC.

A single count supports this clone. This rearrangement joins TRBV6-6 to TRBJ2-1, with D perhaps matching TRBD2 (5 bases). Germline V gene data show CDR1 as MNHNY and CDR2 as SVGAGI (reference sequence). The V gene lost 4 bases and the J gene lost 8 bases, with 12 bases spanning the gap. The CDR3 has 13 amino acids. The CDR3 is CASSSQAVHEQFF. The CDR3 DNA reads TGTGCCAGCAGTTCACAAGCGGTACATGAGCAGTTCTTC.

This rearrangement joins TRBV5-1 to TRBJ2-5; D is perhaps TRBD2 (5 bases). The V end was cut by 5 bases, the J end by 5 bases, with 13 bases between. The CDR3 length is 13 residues. Germline CDR1 SGHRS, CDR2 YFSETQ. The CDR3 DNA is TGCGCCAGCAGGCCGGGATCCGGGGAGACCCAGTACTTC. This translates into CASRPGSGETQYF.

This rearrangement joins TRBV10-3 to TRBJ2-7, with D unresolved. The V end was cut by 3 bases, the J end by 1 base, with 4 bases between. The CDR3 covers 12 residues. Germline loops: CDR1 ENHRY, CDR2 SYGVKD. CDR3 sequence reads: CAISDSSYEQYF. CDR3 DNA: TGTGCCATCAGTGACAGTTCCTACGAGCAGTACTTC.

This chain uses TRBV11-2 with TRBJ2-7; D remains ambiguous. With 2 bases removed from V and 5 bases from J, the gap between germline ends came to 13 bases. The germline V gene has CDR1 SGHAT and CDR2 FQNNGV. The CDR3 is made up of 14 amino acids. CDR3 DNA: TGTGCCAGCAGCTTATACTTGAGTGAACACGAGCAGTACTTC. Its translation: CASSLYLSEHEQYF.

This chain joins TRBV4-2 and TRBJ2-1; 12 nucleotides match TRBD2. V gave up 1 base and J gave up 4 bases; unmatched junction bases: 2. Per germline, CDR1 LGHNA and CDR2 YNFKEQ. The CDR3 sequence is 16 residues long. CDR3 sequence reads: CASSQGTSGGYNEQFF. The CDR3 region has the DNA TGTGCCAGCAGCCAAGGAACTAGCGGGGGGTACAATGAGCAGTTCTTC.

V usage is TRBV15 and J usage is TRBJ1-1; D is perhaps TRBD1 (6 bases). V gave up 0 bases and J gave up 5 bases, with 13 bases separating them. The length of the CDR3 is 15 residues. CDR1 is LNHNV and CDR2 is YYDKDF in the germline V gene (reference sequence). Here the CDR3 reads CATSRDVTGRTEAFF. The CDR3 DNA is TGTGCCACCAGCAGAGATGTTACAGGGCGAACTGAAGCTTTCTTT.

V and J are TRBV6-1 and TRBJ2-1; TRBD2 might be the D (6 bases). The CDR3 runs to 14 residues. V was clipped by 9 bases and J by 5 bases, with 17 bases between them. CDR1 and CDR2 (germline): MNHNS, SASEGT. CDR3 nucleotide sequence: TGTGCCAGTGGGGCGGGGATGGGGGACAATGAGCAGTTCTTC. Residues: CASGAGMGDNEQFF.

The gene calls are TRBV28 and TRBJ2-3; TRBD2 might be the D (6 bases). The CDR3 contains 14 residues. Germline CDR1 and CDR2: MDHEN and SYDVKM. V lost 5 bases, J lost 7 bases, and 16 bases lay in between. CDR3 loop: CASSGVSGSYTQYF. CDR3 DNA: TGTGCCAGCAGTGGGGTGAGCGGGTCCTATACGCAGTATTTT. The complete variable domain, with remaining parts taken from reference TRBV28 and TRBJ2-3, reads DVKVTQSSRYLVKRTGEKVFLECVQDMDHENMFWYRQDPGLGLRLIYFSYDVKMKEKGDIPEGYSVSREKKERFSLILESASTNQTSMYLCASSGVSGSYTQYFGPGTRLTVL.

This sequence joins TRBV7-2 and TRBJ1-1; D is perhaps TRBD1 (5 bases). Trimming took 1 base from V and 2 from J, leaving 8 bases between them. CDR1 and CDR2 from the germline V gene are SGHTA and FQGNSA. CDR3 size: 14 residues. Written as DNA, the CDR3 is TGTGCCAGCAGCTTAGGACAGCCCAACACTGAAGCTTTCTTT. Protein product: CASSLGQPNTEAFF.

CDR3 region: CATRRASNQPQHF. The CDR3 DNA sequence: TGTGCCACCCGAAGGGCCTCCAATCAGCCCCAGCATTTT. The chain combines TRBV6-5 with TRBJ1-5; D uncertain. Trimming took off 10 bases at V and 3 bases at J, with 13 bases between the two ends. The CDR3 extends over 13 amino acids. Per germline, CDR1 MNHEY and CDR2 SVGAGI.

This clone was detected once. The chain combines TRBV29-1 with TRBJ2-3; the D is unclear. CDR1 is SQVTM and CDR2 is ANQGSEA in the germline V gene. V shed 2 bases and J shed 2 bases, with 5 bases lying between them. The CDR3 length is 12 residues. CDR3 coding DNA: TGCAGCGTTGAACTTCTCACAGATACGCAGTATTTT. This gives the protein CSVELLTDTQYF.

This clone has more than one count but fewer than ten. The DNA of the CDR3 is TGTGCCAGCAGTGAAGAGGGGACGGTTTCTAATGAAAAACTGTTTTTT. Translating gives CASSEEGTVSNEKLFF. This sequence joins TRBV2 and TRBJ1-4; D is possibly TRBD1 (5 bases). The V end was cut by 1 base, the J end by 3 bases, with 12 bases between. Germline V gene data show CDR1 as SNHLY and CDR2 as FYNNEI. The CDR3 runs 16 residues.

The chain carries TRBV2 and TRBJ2-2; no firm D call. The CDR3 length is 15 residues. CDR1 and CDR2 (germline): SNHLY, FYNNEI. V dropped 6 bases and J dropped 1 base, with 12 bases sitting between them. The CDR3 coding sequence is TGTGCCAGCAGACTCGCCACTGAGAACACCGGGGAGCTGTTTTTT. Its translation is CASRLATENTGELFF.

This clone has just a few counts. The CDR3 here is CASSLQGVGSYEQYF. CDR3 DNA sequence: TGTGCCAGCAGCTTACAGGGTGTTGGGTCCTACGAGCAGTACTTC. The chain employs TRBV7-9 and TRBJ2-7; possibly TRBD1 for D (5 bases). Germline V gene data show CDR1 as SEHNR and CDR2 as FQNEAQ (reference sequence). With 2 bases removed from V and 1 base from J, the gap between germline ends came to 12 bases. The CDR3 consists of 15 residues.